This T cell receptor beta chain was sequenced in a study of regulatory T cells in long-lasting Graves disease. With iRepertoire HTBI primers and Arm-PCR of CDR3 regions, TCR beta libraries were built. TCRdb passed the multiplex PCR reads through MiXCR, listing each CDR3 protein once. The sample gives about 440,000 distinct CDR3 sequences, 15% to 20% of which show up once; roughly 23% is in the top ten. The CDR3 length is 15 residues. V lost 3 bases to trimming and J lost 5 bases; unmatched junction nucleotides: 7. Germline CDR1 is MGHRA and CDR2 is YSYEKL. Time point meaning: newly diagnosed GD, antithyroid drugs for less than 3 months. Construction of the TCR library relied on RNA isolated from PBMCs. Another study also made use of these data, one on T cells in Graves' hyperthyroidism and ophthalmopathy. That work contributes: When the TCR CDR3 underwent first-round RT-PCR, the HTBI primer set was used.

The TCR sequence derives from a woman younger than 35 with Graves disease. Sample: peripheral blood mononuclear cells (PBMCs), taken at new diagnosis, from a patient treated with antithyroid drugs. The rearrangement uses TRBV4-1 and TRBJ1-1; the match to TRBD1 covers 9 bases. The CDR3 nucleotides are TGCGCCAGCAGCCACGCTCGACAGGGGGTTACTGAAGCTTTCTTT. It translates to CASSHARQGVTEAFF.